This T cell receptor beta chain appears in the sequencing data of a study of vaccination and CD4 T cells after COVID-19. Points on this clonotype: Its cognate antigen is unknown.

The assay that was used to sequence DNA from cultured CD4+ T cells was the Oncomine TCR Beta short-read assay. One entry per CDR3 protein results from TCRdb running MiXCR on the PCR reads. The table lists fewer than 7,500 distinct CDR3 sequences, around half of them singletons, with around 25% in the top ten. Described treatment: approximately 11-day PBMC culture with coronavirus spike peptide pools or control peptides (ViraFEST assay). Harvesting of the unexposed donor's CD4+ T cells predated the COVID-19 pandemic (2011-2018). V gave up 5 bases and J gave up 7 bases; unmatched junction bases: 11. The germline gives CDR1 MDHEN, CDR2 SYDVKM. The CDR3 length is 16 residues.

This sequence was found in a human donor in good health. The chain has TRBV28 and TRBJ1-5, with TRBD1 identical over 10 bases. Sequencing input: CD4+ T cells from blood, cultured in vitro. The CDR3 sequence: CASSTYRQGAWQPQHF. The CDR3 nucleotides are TGTGCCAGCAGTACTTATCGACAGGGGGCATGGCAGCCCCAGCATTTT.